These 7 T cell receptor beta chains originate from one sample sequenced in a study of T cells in Graves' hyperthyroidism and ophthalmopathy. Amplification yielded TCR beta CDR3 regions, with RNA transcripts as the source. TCR CDR3 underwent first-round RT-PCR with the HTBI primer set. TCRdb reprocessed the multiplex PCR reads via MiXCR and lists one record per CDR3 protein. The sample consists of roughly 840,000 distinct CDR3 sequences, roughly 37% of them appearing once. Sequenced material: blood. The origin of the receptors is a man between 18 and 29 years old with Graves' hyperthyroidism.

The chain recombines TRBV5-1 with TRBJ2-2, with unresolved D. CDR3 length: 15 amino acids. Germline V gene sequence: CDR1 SGHRS, CDR2 YFSETQ. V lost 2 bases, J lost 6 bases, and 14 bases lay in between. CDR3 sequence reads: CASSFGRSNAGELFF. In nucleotides, the CDR3 is TGCGCCAGCAGCTTTGGCAGGAGCAACGCCGGGGAGCTGTTTTTT.

The rearrangement joins TRBV10-3 to TRBJ1-1, with a possible D match to TRBD1 (5 bases). Germline V gene sequence: CDR1 ENHRY, CDR2 SYGVKD. Trimming took off 2 bases at V and 3 bases at J, with 7 bases between the two ends. This CDR3 region has 13 residues. This CDR3 reads CAISEGGDTEAFF. The CDR3 bases are TGTGCCATCAGTGAGGGGGGTGACACTGAAGCTTTCTTT.

The J gene is TRBJ1-5, the V gene TRBV7-4; D is uncertain. Trimming cost V 5 bases and J 6 bases, with 20 bases left between them. CDR1 and CDR2 from the germline V gene are SGHVT and SQSDAQ. This CDR3 is built from 16 residues. CDR3 nucleotides: TGTGCCAGCAGCCCCCCCCGGGAGGCGCTGTGTCAGCCCCAGCATTTT. Translation: CASSPPREALCQPQHF.

The chain joins TRBV7-9 to TRBJ2-5; D is possibly TRBD1 or TRBD2 (6 bases each). Deletions cut 5 bases from V and 4 bases from J, with 23 bases between. Germline-derived CDR1 and CDR2 are SEHNR and FQNEAQ (reference sequence). CDR3 length: 17 amino acids. CDR3 nucleotides: TGTGCCAGCAGCCTCACCGGGGGCAGGAGGAGATCAGAGACCCAGTACTTC. Its translation: CASSLTGGRRRSETQYF.

With regard to this clonotype: A much larger clone lies one base from this, so it may be a read error. The chain carries TRBV6-6 and TRBJ1-2, with TRBD1 matching over 7 bases. This CDR3 contains 13 residues. Germline CDR1 and CDR2: MNHNY and SVGAGI (reference sequence). The V gene end was trimmed by 5 bases and the J gene end by 10 bases; junction bases not matched to a gene: 10. The CDR3 bases are TGTGCCAGCAGTCCCGGGACAGTCGATGACTACACCTTC. Encoded protein: CASSPGTVDDYTF.

On this clonotype itself: A much larger clone is a single base away; this may be a read error. The chain joins TRBV7-9 to TRBJ1-1; D is possibly TRBD1 (5 bases). V was trimmed by 1 base and J by 3 bases, leaving 15 bases between them. In germline, CDR1 is SEHNR, CDR2 FQNEAQ (reference sequence). There are 16 residues in the CDR3. In DNA form, the CDR3 reads TGTGCCAGCAGCTTAGGGTACGGCAGGGTACACACTGAAGCTTTCTTT. Its translation: CASSLGYGRVHTEAFF.

This clonotype was recorded a few times. The chain couples TRBV6-5 to TRBJ1-1; D is uncertain. Trimming took off 0 bases at V and 3 bases at J, with 11 bases between the two ends. Germline V lookup: CDR1 MNHEY, CDR2 SVGAGI. This CDR3 has 15 amino acids. The CDR3 DNA sequence: TGTGCCAGCAGTTACTCGAGAAGGGAGGACACTGAAGCTTTCTTT. This gives the protein CASSYSRREDTEAFF.